This TCR beta chain stems from a study of PD-L1 blockade in urothelial cancer (dated by TCRdb to the late 2010s). In the study overall: Every patient began therapy at some point between 2013 and 2015 and was given atezolizumab 1,200 mg intravenously every 3 weeks. About 85% of the roughly 29 patients were identified as males with urothelial cancer of bladder origin, and a prior smoking history was reported by 18 of 29 patients. Durable clinical benefit was achieved by nine patients but not by the remaining 20. Patients had an ECOG performance status of 0 or 1 and had received between 0 and 3 prior chemotherapy regimens. TCR sequencing covered pretreatment tumor samples and matched, serially collected peripheral blood taken before and after atezolizumab treatment. The study was an exploratory multi-omic analysis of somatic, immune and clinical correlates of response to PD-L1 blockade with atezolizumab in urothelial cancer. Blood samples yielded a median of roughly 150,000 T cells and roughly 83,000 unique TCRs, with median clonality roughly 0.084. Blood samples were analyzed 3 weeks after the start of treatment (second dose) and 6 weeks after the start of treatment. In the same patients, pretreatment tumors underwent whole exome sequencing and RNA sequencing in addition to TCR sequencing. Durable clinical benefit was defined as a progression-free survival longer than 6 months, and TCR features were additionally tested against progression-free survival and overall survival. Pretreatment blood TCR-seq was available for fewer than 30 patients, at least one posttreatment blood collection was obtained for some 24 patients, and tumor TCR-seq was available for some 24 patients.

To estimate absolute template abundance from read counts, synthetic TCR analog templates were spiked into each PCR. TCRbeta CDR3 regions were amplified from genomic DNA with bias-controlled V and J gene primers using the immunoSEQ assay. Rearranged TCRbeta segments were sequenced at approximately 20X coverage. In the paper's pipeline: Sequencing errors were corrected by clustering, and CDR3s were annotated against IMGT so that V, D and J genes could be assigned. Only productive TCRbeta rearrangements were used in downstream analyses, excluding out-of-frame or stop-codon sequences. Clonality was computed as one minus Shannon entropy normalized by the log of the number of unique productive sequences. Fisher's exact test with Benjamini-Hochberg correction, using a cutoff of adjusted p below 0.01, was how clones that differed between time points or between blood and tumor were identified. TCRdb's version of the immuneACCESS table is confined to in-frame rearrangements and falls short of the full clone set. An unresolved V gene accounts for under half of the shortfall where checked; the remainder is of unknown origin. For V, J and clone size, that table is used; D and trimming come from the DNA. The sample table lists 45,000 to 50,000 clones, about 91% of them with a count of one. Almost 4% of the sample is held by the ten biggest clonotypes.

A word on this clone: Its antigen is currently not known. No qualities accompany the bases; no much larger clone lies one base away.

Overall study results and their limits: Because the sample size was small (n of about 29) and many exploratory analyses were performed, the results are intended to be hypothesis-generating. Patients with durable benefit showed greater expansion of tumor-associated TCR clones in peripheral blood 3 weeks after starting treatment (n ≈ 22, p = 0.022). A pretreatment peripheral blood TCR clonality below the median was linked to improved progression-free and overall survival.

The cohort included 29 patients with locally advanced or metastatic urothelial carcinoma who were treated at Memorial Sloan Kettering on a trial protocol. Peripheral blood mononuclear cells were collected pretreatment and during treatment, at between 1 and 8 total time points per patient. The Qiagen DNeasy Blood extraction kit was used to purify genomic DNA from total PBMCs and tumor samples. PBMCs were collected pretreatment and during treatment, and were isolated and stored as previously described. The TCR comes from a man older than 75 with urothelial cancer. The sequencing here drew on PBMCs, taken around atezolizumab (anti-PD-L1) treatment.

The DNA sequence is given as TGTGCCAGCAGAGGACAGGGCCCCGGGGAGCTGTTTTTT. Translated, this gives CASRGQGPGELFF. The chain is made from TRBV6-6 and TRBJ2-2; 8 junctional bases match TRBD1. The germline V gene (reference sequence) supplies CDR1 MNHNY and CDR2 SVGAGI. From its cysteine to its phenylalanine, the CDR3 spans 13 amino acids. CDR3 DNA only is kept here, 39 bases in frame from base 1. From V the trimming removes 6 bases and from J it removes 6 bases, while the gene matches leave 3 bases of the junction unaccounted for.